These 28 T cell receptor beta chains came from one sample sequenced in a study of preoperative IRX-2 immunotherapy in early breast cancer. Profiled with immunoSEQ multiplex PCR; TCRdb holds only in-frame clones, not every one. The data show around 88,000 clones, with roughly 85% seen just once and approximately 2% held by the top ten. The sample's treatment: preoperative locoregional IRX-2 cytokine immunotherapy. This sample comprised tumor tissue, obtained after IRX-2 immunotherapy. These receptors were collected from a human donor with breast cancer.

As concerns this clone: Germline and junction disagree at one end, which may indicate a read error. The chain has TRBV5-1 and TRBJ2-6, with no clear D. The germline V gene has CDR1 SGHRS and CDR2 YFSETQ. The CDR3 is made up of 17 amino acids. CDR3 loop: CASRLGSRVSGANVLTF. Here the CDR3 DNA reads TGCGCCAGCAGATTGGGATCAAGGGTCTCTGGGGCCAACGTCCTGACTTTC.

The chain links TRBV19 to TRBJ2-3; TRBD2 is a possible D gene (6 bases). Germline lookup yields CDR1 LNHDA and CDR2 SQIVND (reference sequence). Trimming removed 3 bases from V and 2 bases from J, with 15 bases in between. This CDR3 is built from 16 residues. CDR3 region: CASSIGTGLNTDTQYF. The CDR3 DNA sequence: TGTGCCAGTAGTATTGGGACTGGACTCAACACAGATACGCAGTATTTT.

The chain has TRBV6-8 and TRBJ1-1, with D possibly matching TRBD1 (5 bases). V was shortened by 10 bases and J by 2 bases, with 20 bases between the two germline ends. The CDR3 contains 15 residues. The V gene's germline CDR1 is MNHGY and CDR2 SAAAGT. Here the CDR3 reads CATRAQGYLNTEAFF. CDR3 DNA sequence: TGTGCCACCAGGGCCCAGGGCTACTTAAACACTGAAGCTTTCTTT.

V usage is TRBV5-1 and J usage is TRBJ2-1; 8 bases map to TRBD1. After removal of 4 bases from V and 1 base from J, the junction contained 4 bases not matched to a gene. The CDR3 covers 15 residues. Germline lookup yields CDR1 SGHRS and CDR2 YFSETQ. As DNA, the CDR3 is TGCGCCAGCAGCACCGGACAGGGATCCTACAATGAGCAGTTCTTC. Its protein product is CASSTGQGSYNEQFF.

The chain joins TRBV30 to TRBJ1-2; D is unclear. V was pared by 0 bases and J by 4 bases, with 9 bases between. Germline V CDR1 and CDR2: GTSNPN, SVGIG (reference sequence). The CDR3 extends over 13 amino acids. CDR3 loop: CAWSVRRGYGYTF. The CDR3, as DNA: TGTGCCTGGAGTGTACGGCGGGGCTATGGCTACACCTTC.

The V and J genes are TRBV18 and TRBJ1-1, with a weak D call TRBD1 (6 bases). Germline CDR1 is KGHSH and CDR2 is LQKENI. The CDR3 spans 18 residues. Trimming stripped 3 bases from V and 8 bases from J, with 28 bases between. In DNA form, the CDR3 reads TGTGCCAGCTCACCGCGACCCTCCTATCCGGGACAATCCTCCGAAGCTTTCTTT. It yields the protein CASSPRPSYPGQSSEAFF.

J is TRBJ2-7 and V is TRBV28; D possibly matches TRBD1 or TRBD2 (5 bases each). The germline V and J ends were trimmed by 7 bases and 6 bases, with 19 bases remaining between them. This CDR3 has 14 residues. Germline V gene data show CDR1 as MDHEN and CDR2 as SYDVKM. The CDR3 region has the DNA TGTGCCAGCATTCGGACGGGGCTCTTGGGCGAGCAGTACTTC. Translated: CASIRTGLLGEQYF. Filled out from reference TRBV28 and TRBJ2-7, the complete variable domain reads DVKVTQSSRYLVKRTGEKVFLECVQDMDHENMFWYRQDPGLGLRLIYFSYDVKMKEKGDIPEGYSVSREKKERFSLILESASTNQTSMYLCASIRTGLLGEQYFGPGTRLTVT.

The chain combines TRBV6-8 with TRBJ1-4, with 7 bases matching TRBD1. Germline V gives CDR1 MNHGY, CDR2 SAAAGT. CDR3 length: 16 amino acids. V trimming: 5 bases; J trimming: 2 bases; junction bases outside the gene matches: 8. CDR3 nucleotide sequence: TGTGCCAGCAGTACTAACAGGGGACGCACTAATGAAAAACTGTTTTTT. Amino acid sequence: CASSTNRGRTNEKLFF.

This clone was counted once. The genes are TRBV6-8 and TRBJ1-5; a weak D match, TRBD1 (5 bases). The germline V gene encodes CDR1 MNHGY and CDR2 SAAAGT. The CDR3 sequence is 16 residues long. The V gene lost 6 bases and the J gene lost 0 bases, with 15 bases spanning the gap. The CDR3, as DNA: TGTGCCAGCAGAAACAGACAAGGGGCTAGCAATCAGCCCCAGCATTTT. This translates into CASRNRQGASNQPQHF.

The rearrangement uses TRBV30 and TRBJ1-2; D might be TRBD1 (5 bases). Trimming stripped 2 bases from V and 7 bases from J, with 23 bases between. The length of the CDR3 is 16 residues. The germline CDR1 and CDR2 sequences are GTSNPN and SVGIG (reference sequence). The CDR3 DNA reads as TGTGCCTGGAGTCATAACCGAGGAGGGGCGGTGTTTGGCTACACCTTC. Translated, it gives CAWSHNRGGAVFGYTF.

The gene calls are TRBV30 and TRBJ1-3; TRBD1 aligns across 7 bases. The CDR3 is 14 amino acids. CDR1 GTSNPN and CDR2 SVGIG come from the germline V gene (reference sequence). V gave up 4 bases and J gave up 4 bases; unmatched junction bases: 7. The CDR3 loop is CAWNTGAQGNTIYF. CDR3 DNA sequence: TGTGCCTGGAACACAGGGGCGCAGGGAAACACCATATATTTT.

This clone showed up just once. Its ends do not fully match the called genes, so a read error is possible. The CDR3 DNA reads TGTGCCAACAGCACCAGACTGACAACCTACGAGCAGTACTTC. Protein sequence: CANSTRLTTYEQYF. The chain recombines TRBV7-1 with TRBJ2-7, with no clear D. TRBV7-1 is designated an ORF whose function remains uncertain. There are 14 residues in the CDR3.

This clone was counted once. The chain couples TRBV28 to TRBJ2-7; 7 bases agree with TRBD2. Germline V gene data show CDR1 as MDHEN and CDR2 as SYDVKM. The trim removed 8 bases at V and 2 bases at J, leaving 3 bases unmatched. The length of the CDR3 is 12 residues. In DNA form, the CDR3 reads TGTGCCAGCCGGCGGGGGACCTACGAGCAGTACTTC. This codes for CASRRGTYEQYF.

Only one count was recorded for this clone. The chain employs TRBV28 and TRBJ1-1, with D possibly matching TRBD1 (5 bases). Germline CDR1 and CDR2: MDHEN and SYDVKM. With 4 bases removed from V and 1 base from J, the gap between germline ends came to 10 bases. This CDR3 has 14 amino acids. The CDR3 sequence is CASSSIRANTEAFF. As DNA, the CDR3 is TGTGCCAGCAGTTCGATCAGGGCGAACACTGAAGCTTTCTTT.

As DNA, the CDR3 is TGCGCCAGCAGCCAAGGTCCCCCGCCTCTTAACTATGGCTACACCTTC. Amino acid sequence: CASSQGPPPLNYGYTF. The chain joins TRBV4-1 to TRBJ1-2, with unresolved D. The V gene's germline CDR1 is MGHRA and CDR2 YSYEKL. Trimming removed 1 base from V and 1 base from J, with 13 bases in between. This CDR3 is built from 16 residues.

The chain combines TRBV10-2 with TRBJ1-5, with 8 bases identical to TRBD1. Germline lookup yields CDR1 WSHSY and CDR2 SAAADI. The J segment lost 3 bases and the V segment lost 5 bases, leaving 6 bases of the junction unmatched. This CDR3 region has 15 residues. CDR3 amino acids: CASSPQGAINQPQHF. The CDR3 coding sequence is TGCGCCAGCAGTCCGCAGGGGGCTATCAATCAGCCCCAGCATTTT.

The chain couples TRBV5-1 to TRBJ2-1; D is uncertain. This CDR3 has 15 residues. V lost 0 bases and J 6 bases, leaving 13 bases between the germline ends. In germline, CDR1 is SGHRS, CDR2 YFSETQ. The CDR3 DNA reads TGCGCCAGCAGCTTGGGTAGACTCCGTTCCAATGAGCAGTTCTTC. It translates to CASSLGRLRSNEQFF. Looking up the rest from reference TRBV5-1 and TRBJ2-1 gives the full variable domain: KAGVTQTPRYLIKTRGQQVTLSCSPISGHRSVSWYQQTPGQGLQFLFEYFSETQRNKGNFPGRFSGRQFSNSRSEMNVSTLELGDSALYLCASSLGRLRSNEQFFGPGTRLTVL.

The chain links TRBV6-8 to TRBJ2-1, with 12 nucleotides matching TRBD2. Germline CDR1 is MNHGY and CDR2 is SAAAGT. The CDR3 consists of 19 residues. Germline trimming cut 10 bases from V and 2 bases from J; bases unmatched to any gene: 18. CDR3 coding DNA: TGTGCCATCTCTTACCGGACTAGCGGGACCCCACGGGCCTACAATGAGCAGTTCTTC. The encoded protein is CAISYRTSGTPRAYNEQFF.

The rearrangement uses TRBV6-8 and TRBJ1-5, with D tentatively TRBD1 (6 bases). The CDR3 contains 13 residues. With 5 bases removed from V and 7 bases from J, the gap between germline ends came to 12 bases. The germline gives CDR1 MNHGY, CDR2 SAAAGT. This chain's CDR3 is CASSPTGSQPQHF. In DNA form, the CDR3 reads TGTGCCAGCAGTCCGACAGGTTCCCAGCCCCAGCATTTT.

This sequence joins TRBV6-8 and TRBJ2-1; TRBD2 matches at 12 bases. V lost 0 bases, J lost 8 bases, and 5 bases stayed unmatched. This CDR3 has 16 residues. The germline V gene has CDR1 MNHGY and CDR2 SAAAGT. CDR3 region: CASSYSLTSGSDEQFF. The CDR3 region has the DNA TGTGCCAGCAGTTACTCTCTGACTAGCGGGAGTGATGAGCAGTTCTTC.

In this sample, this clone turned up a few times. The rearrangement links TRBV11-3 to TRBJ2-1, with 13 bases identical to TRBD2. Germline loops: CDR1 SGHNT, CDR2 YENEEA. The trim removed 2 bases at V and 9 bases at J, leaving 7 bases unmatched. The CDR3 consists of 16 residues. CDR3 DNA: TGTGCCAGCAGCTTACATACTAGCGGGGGGGCCGGTGAGCAGTTCTTC. Translating gives CASSLHTSGGAGEQFF.

The genes are TRBV19 and TRBJ1-6, with a weak D call TRBD1 (5 bases). CDR1 is LNHDA and CDR2 is SQIVND in the germline V gene (reference sequence). Trimming removed 10 bases at V and 4 bases at J, with 11 bases between. The CDR3 consists of 13 residues. CDR3: CATGRDYNSPLHF. The CDR3 DNA follows: TGTGCCACAGGGCGGGATTATAATTCACCCCTCCACTTT.

J is TRBJ1-1 and V is TRBV11-3; 7 bases align to TRBD1. The germline V gene has CDR1 SGHNT and CDR2 YENEEA. The CDR3 has 15 residues. J gave up 5 bases and V 3 bases, and 9 bases lay outside the gene matches. The CDR3: CASSLEGQSRTEAFF. The CDR3 coding sequence is TGTGCCAGCAGCTTGGAGGGACAGTCGAGAACTGAAGCTTTCTTT.

Written as DNA, the CDR3 is TGCGCCAGCAGCTGGCAGGGATTTGGGACAGATACGCAGTATTTT. Its protein is CASSWQGFGTDTQYF. This chain links TRBV5-1 with TRBJ2-3, with D perhaps matching TRBD1 (5 bases). Between the trimmed V and J ends, which lost 3 bases and 3 bases, there was a span of 14 bases. The germline CDR1 and CDR2 sequences are SGHRS and YFSETQ. There are 15 residues in the CDR3.

The V call is TRBV19, the J call TRBJ2-2; TRBD2 matches 13 bases. With V trimmed by 3 bases and J by 4 bases, 8 bases remained unmatched. Germline V CDR1 and CDR2: LNHDA, SQIVND (reference sequence). This CDR3 has 18 amino acids. The CDR3 is CASSMTSGGPDFTGELFF. CDR3 in DNA: TGTGCCAGTAGTATGACTAGCGGGGGGCCAGACTTCACCGGGGAGCTGTTTTTT.

This clone has a single count. The chain combines TRBV28 with TRBJ1-4; no firm D call. The CDR3 totals 12 residues. Trimming removed 7 bases at V and 8 bases at J, with 11 bases between. CDR1 and CDR2 from the germline V gene are MDHEN and SYDVKM. The CDR3 protein is CASTQRGEKLFF. The CDR3 DNA is TGTGCCAGCACACAGCGAGGGGAAAAACTGTTTTTT.

This clone was found once. The rearrangement links TRBV28 to TRBJ1-5, with a possible D match to TRBD1 (6 bases). Germline V gene sequence: CDR1 MDHEN, CDR2 SYDVKM. This CDR3 is 14 amino acids long. The V and J ends lost 6 bases and 5 bases respectively, with 14 bases between them. The CDR3 DNA sequence: TGTGCCAGCAGGGGAGGACAGTTGCATCAGCCCCAGCATTTT. Its translation is CASRGGQLHQPQHF.

The chain has TRBV30 and TRBJ1-5, with a tentative D call TRBD1 (6 bases). The CDR3 is 19 residues long. The germline V gene encodes CDR1 GTSNPN and CDR2 SVGIG (reference sequence). V lost 1 base and J lost 5, with 27 bases in between. This CDR3 reads CAWSEGPGQLFRPYQPQHF. The CDR3 coding sequence is TGTGCCTGGAGTGAGGGACCGGGACAACTCTTTAGGCCTTATCAGCCCCAGCATTTT.